This TCR beta chain was documented in a study of T cells after yellow fever vaccination. Deletions cut 0 bases from V and 9 bases from J, with 6 bases between. This CDR3 contains 11 residues. In germline, CDR1 is SGHAT, CDR2 FQNNGV. TCRdb re-called the 5' RACE reads through MiXCR, storing one row per CDR3 protein. Of some 250,000 distinct CDR3 sequences listed, 6.9% are singletons. The sequence was collected from a young man who received the YFV17D yellow fever vaccine. Sequenced material: CD4+ T cells sorted from PBMCs, taken 15 days after the yellow fever booster vaccination. The chain combines TRBV11-2 with TRBJ2-7; D remains ambiguous. This CDR3 is CASSLDRLQYF. Written as DNA, the CDR3 is TGTGCCAGCAGCTTAGATCGGCTGCAGTACTTC.